This T cell receptor (beta chain) was profiled in a study of a mutant IDH1 vaccine in newly diagnosed glioma (dated by TCRdb to about 2021). In the study overall: Patients were given eight vaccinations, in weeks 1, 3, 5, 7, 11, 15, 19 and 23, which matched visits V03 through V10. Before enrollment, patients had received standard therapy of radiotherapy alone, temozolomide alone, or radiochemotherapy with temozolomide; most received the combination. Peripheral blood was collected at six visits: V03 (baseline), V05, V07, V10, V12 and V13. Vaccination started 4-6 weeks after radiotherapy alone, or was given together with temozolomide cycles in the groups whose treatment included chemotherapy. Longitudinal TCRB deep sequencing was done for 20 to 25 treated patients, wherever samples were available for exploratory analyses. Of the roughly 32 treated patients, 62.5% were male and about 40% were female, and a mean age of around 40 years was recorded. The research as a whole found: The authors noted that analyses of patient blood samples could not be reproduced because of sample limitations. Availability determined which PBMC samples were chosen for TCRB deep sequencing. Pseudoprogression seemed to be unrelated to changes in the top peripheral T cell clonotypes found by TCRB sequencing. Vaccine-induced immune responses across multiple MHC alleles were detected in 93.3% of patients.

What the time point label conveys for this sample: week 5, during vaccination. Every vaccine dose consisted of 300 ug of a 20-mer mutant IDH1 peptide in Montanide, administered subcutaneously together with topical imiquimod. All donors had newly diagnosed IDH1-mutant astrocytomas of WHO grade 3 or 4 that showed loss of nuclear ATRX. The samples were drawn from NOA16, a multicentre, single-arm, open-label phase I trial in Germany that tested a mutant IDH1 peptide vaccine in humans for the first time. Genomic DNA for TCRB sequencing was extracted from EDTA blood using the DNeasy Blood and Tissue Kit. From the cysteine up to the phenylalanine, the CDR3 has a length of 16 residues. The sequence is cut down to CDR3 DNA, 48 bases in frame from base 1. CDR1 and CDR2 (MGHRA, YSYEKL) derive from the germline V gene. Germline trimming amounts to 3 bases on V and 4 bases on J, with 10 as the count of junction bases outside the gene matches.

As for this clone: Its antigen is not yet known. Base quality data are lacking; no much larger clone is found one base away.

Library prep was done by the immunoSEQ multiplex PCR assay. The hsTCRB Kit was used according to the manufacturer's protocol to amplify rearranged TCR beta chain sequences. TCRB libraries were sequenced on an Illumina MiSeq. The study's processing was this. The kit vendor's proprietary platform handled demultiplexing, trimming and gene mapping. TCRdb stores this immuneACCESS table with in-frame sequences only. Part of the clones is absent; in the studies checked, under half of the shortfall reflects unresolved V genes, and no reason is known for the rest. That table is the source of V, J and clone size, and D and trimming were worked out from the DNA. Here the sample has 40,000 or so clones; roughly 74% occur a single time. Around 5.2% of the sample goes to the ten largest clones.

The clonotype comes from a man aged 35-49 years with glioma. This receptor chain uses TRBV4-1 and TRBJ2-3; the junction holds 7 bases that match TRBD2. Sequencing was performed on PBMCs, taken from a glioma patient whose treatment included an IDH1 peptide vaccine. DNA sequence: TGCGCCAGCAGCCAGCTCGGACTAGGGGCCGCAGATACGCAGTATTTT. Its coded protein is CASSQLGLGAADTQYF.